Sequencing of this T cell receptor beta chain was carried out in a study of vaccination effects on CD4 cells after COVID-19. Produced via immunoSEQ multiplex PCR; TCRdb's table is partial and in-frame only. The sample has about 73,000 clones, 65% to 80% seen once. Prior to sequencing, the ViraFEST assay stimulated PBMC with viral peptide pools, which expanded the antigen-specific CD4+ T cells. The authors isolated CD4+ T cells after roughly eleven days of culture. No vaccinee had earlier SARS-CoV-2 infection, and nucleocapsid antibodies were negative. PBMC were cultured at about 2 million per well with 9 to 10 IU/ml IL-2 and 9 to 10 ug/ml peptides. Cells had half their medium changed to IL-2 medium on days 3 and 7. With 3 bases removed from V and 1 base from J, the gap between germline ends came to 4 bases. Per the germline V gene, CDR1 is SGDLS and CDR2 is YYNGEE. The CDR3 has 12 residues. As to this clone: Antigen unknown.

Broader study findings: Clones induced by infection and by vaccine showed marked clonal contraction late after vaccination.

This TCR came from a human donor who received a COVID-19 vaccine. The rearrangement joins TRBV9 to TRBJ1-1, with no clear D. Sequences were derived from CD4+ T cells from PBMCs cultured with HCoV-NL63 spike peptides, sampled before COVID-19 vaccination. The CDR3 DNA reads TGTGCCAGCAGCGGGTCGAACACTGAAGCTTTCTTT. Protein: CASSGSNTEAFF.